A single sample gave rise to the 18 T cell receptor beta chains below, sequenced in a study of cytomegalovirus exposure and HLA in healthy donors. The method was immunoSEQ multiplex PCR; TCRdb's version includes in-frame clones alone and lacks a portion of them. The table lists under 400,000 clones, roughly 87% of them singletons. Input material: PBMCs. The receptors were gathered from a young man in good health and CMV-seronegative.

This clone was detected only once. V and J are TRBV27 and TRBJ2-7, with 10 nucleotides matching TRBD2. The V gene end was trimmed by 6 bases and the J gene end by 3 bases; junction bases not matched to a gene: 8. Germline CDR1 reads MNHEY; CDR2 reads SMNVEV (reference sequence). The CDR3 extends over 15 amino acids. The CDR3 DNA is TGTGCCAGCAGCGAACAAGCGGGGGGGGTCTACGAGCAGTACTTC. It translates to CASSEQAGGVYEQYF.

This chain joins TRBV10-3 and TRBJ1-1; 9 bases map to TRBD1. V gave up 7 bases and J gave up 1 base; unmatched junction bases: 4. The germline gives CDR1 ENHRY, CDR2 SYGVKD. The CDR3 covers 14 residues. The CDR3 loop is CAIKSDRGNTEAFF. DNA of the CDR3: TGTGCCATCAAATCGGACAGGGGGAACACTGAAGCTTTCTTT.

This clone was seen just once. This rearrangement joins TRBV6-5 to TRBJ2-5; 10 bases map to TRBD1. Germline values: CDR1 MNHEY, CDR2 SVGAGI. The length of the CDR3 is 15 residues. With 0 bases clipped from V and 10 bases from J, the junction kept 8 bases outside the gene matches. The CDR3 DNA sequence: TGTGCCAGCAGTTACTCGTTCGGACAGGGGGATGGCCAGTACTTC. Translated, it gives CASSYSFGQGDGQYF.

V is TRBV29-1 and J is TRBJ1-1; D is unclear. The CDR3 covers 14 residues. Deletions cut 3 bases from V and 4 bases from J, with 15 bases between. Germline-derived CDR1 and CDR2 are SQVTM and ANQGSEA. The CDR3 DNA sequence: TGCAGCGTTGATATGGAAGGGAGGATCACTGAAGCTTTCTTT. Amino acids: CSVDMEGRITEAFF.

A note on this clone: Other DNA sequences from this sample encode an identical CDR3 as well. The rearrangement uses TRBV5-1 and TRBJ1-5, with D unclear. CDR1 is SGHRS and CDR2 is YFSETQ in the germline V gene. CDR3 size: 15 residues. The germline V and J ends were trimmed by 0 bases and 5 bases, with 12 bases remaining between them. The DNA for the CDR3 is TGCGCCAGCAGCTTGGCCGGAGGGAACTATCAGCCCCAGCATTTT. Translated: CASSLAGGNYQPQHF.

The CDR3 sequence is CASSRILWGGHEQYF. CDR3 DNA sequence: TGTGCCAGCAGCCGGATTTTGTGGGGGGGCCACGAGCAGTACTTC. The V gene is TRBV5-6, the J gene TRBJ2-7, with D possibly being TRBD2 (7 bases). The V gene lost 4 bases and the J gene lost 5 bases, with 19 bases spanning the gap. Germline V gene data show CDR1 as SGHDT and CDR2 as YYEEEE. CDR3 size: 15 residues. Full variable domain (remainder filled in from reference TRBV5-6 and TRBJ2-7): DAGVTQSPTHLIKTRGQQVTLRCSPKSGHDTVSWYQQALGQGPQFIFQYYEEEERQRGNFPDRFSGHQFPNYSSELNVNALLLGDSALYLCASSRILWGGHEQYFGPGTRLTVT.

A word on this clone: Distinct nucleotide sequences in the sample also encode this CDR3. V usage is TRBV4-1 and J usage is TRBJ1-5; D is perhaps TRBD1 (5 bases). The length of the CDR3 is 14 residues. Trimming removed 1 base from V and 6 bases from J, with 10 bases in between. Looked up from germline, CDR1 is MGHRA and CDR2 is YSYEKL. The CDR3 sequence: CASSQVRGSQPQHF. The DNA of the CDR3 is TGCGCCAGCAGCCAAGTAAGGGGATCTCAGCCCCAGCATTTT.

CDR3 amino acids: CASSSYSGELFF. CDR3 nucleotide sequence: TGTGCCAGCAGCTCATACTCCGGGGAGCTGTTTTTT. The chain employs TRBV11-3 and TRBJ2-2; D gene ambiguous. V dropped 4 bases and J dropped 6 bases, with 6 bases sitting between them. Per the germline V gene, CDR1 is SGHNT and CDR2 is YENEEA. There are 12 residues in the CDR3.

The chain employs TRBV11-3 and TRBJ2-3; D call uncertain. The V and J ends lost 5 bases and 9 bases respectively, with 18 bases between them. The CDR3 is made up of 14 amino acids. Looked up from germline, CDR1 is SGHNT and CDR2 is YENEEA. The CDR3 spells CASSPERESATQYF. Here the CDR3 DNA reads TGTGCCAGCAGCCCCGAACGAGAAAGTGCGACGCAGTATTTT.

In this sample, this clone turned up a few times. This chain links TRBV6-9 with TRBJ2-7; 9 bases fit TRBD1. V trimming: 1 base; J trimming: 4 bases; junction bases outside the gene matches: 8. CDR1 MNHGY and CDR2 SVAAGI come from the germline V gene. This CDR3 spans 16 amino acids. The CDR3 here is CASSYCRWTGDYEQYF. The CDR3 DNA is TGTGCCAGCAGTTATTGCCGATGGACAGGGGATTACGAGCAGTACTTC.

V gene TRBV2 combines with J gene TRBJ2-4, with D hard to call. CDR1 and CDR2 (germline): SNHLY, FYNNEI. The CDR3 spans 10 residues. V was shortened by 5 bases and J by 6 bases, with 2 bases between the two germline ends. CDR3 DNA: TGTGCCAGCAGTCGAAACATTCAGTACTTC. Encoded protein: CASSRNIQYF.

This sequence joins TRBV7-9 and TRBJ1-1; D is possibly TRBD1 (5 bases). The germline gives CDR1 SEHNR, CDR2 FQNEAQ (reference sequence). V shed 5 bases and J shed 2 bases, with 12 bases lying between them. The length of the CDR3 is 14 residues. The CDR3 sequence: CASSNHQGNTEAFF. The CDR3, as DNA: TGTGCCAGCAGCAATCACCAGGGAAACACTGAAGCTTTCTTT.

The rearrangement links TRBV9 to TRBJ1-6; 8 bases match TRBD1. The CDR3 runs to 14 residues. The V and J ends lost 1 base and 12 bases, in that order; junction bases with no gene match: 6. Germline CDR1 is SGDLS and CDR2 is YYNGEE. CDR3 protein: CASSVTGGLEPLHF. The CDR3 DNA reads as TGTGCCAGCAGCGTAACAGGGGGACTCGAACCCCTCCACTTT.

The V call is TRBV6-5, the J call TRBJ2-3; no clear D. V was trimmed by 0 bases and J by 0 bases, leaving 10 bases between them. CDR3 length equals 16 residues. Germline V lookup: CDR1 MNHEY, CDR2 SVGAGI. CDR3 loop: CASSYSAVSSTDTQYF. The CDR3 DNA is TGTGCCAGCAGTTACTCGGCGGTATCTAGCACAGATACGCAGTATTTT.

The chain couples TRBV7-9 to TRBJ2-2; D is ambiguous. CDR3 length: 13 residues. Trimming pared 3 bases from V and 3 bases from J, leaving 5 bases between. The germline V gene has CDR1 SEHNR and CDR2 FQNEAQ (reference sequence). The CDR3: CASSFSDTGELFF. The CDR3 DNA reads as TGTGCCAGCAGCTTCTCTGACACCGGGGAGCTGTTTTTT.

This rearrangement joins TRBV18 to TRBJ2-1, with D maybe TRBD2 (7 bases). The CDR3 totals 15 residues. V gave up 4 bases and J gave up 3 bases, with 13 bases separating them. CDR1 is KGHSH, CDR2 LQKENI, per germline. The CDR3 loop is CASSRGGAVYNEQFF. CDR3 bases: TGTGCCAGCTCACGAGGGGGGGCCGTCTACAATGAGCAGTTCTTC.

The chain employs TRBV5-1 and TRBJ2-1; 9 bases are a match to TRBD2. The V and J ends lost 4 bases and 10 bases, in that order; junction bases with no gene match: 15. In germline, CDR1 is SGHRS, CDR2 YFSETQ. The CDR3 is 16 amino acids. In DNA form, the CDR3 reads TGCGCCAGCAGCCCCGTAGCGTCTAGCGGGGTAGTCGAGCAGTTCTTC. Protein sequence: CASSPVASSGVVEQFF.

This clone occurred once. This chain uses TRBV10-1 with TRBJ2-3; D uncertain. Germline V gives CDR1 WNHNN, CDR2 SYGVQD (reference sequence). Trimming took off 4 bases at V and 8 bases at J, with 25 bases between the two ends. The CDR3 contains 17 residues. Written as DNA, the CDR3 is TGCGCCAGCAGTGTTGATTTGGATGTTTTTGCGGTGGGTACGCAGTATTTT. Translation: CASSVDLDVFAVGTQYF.